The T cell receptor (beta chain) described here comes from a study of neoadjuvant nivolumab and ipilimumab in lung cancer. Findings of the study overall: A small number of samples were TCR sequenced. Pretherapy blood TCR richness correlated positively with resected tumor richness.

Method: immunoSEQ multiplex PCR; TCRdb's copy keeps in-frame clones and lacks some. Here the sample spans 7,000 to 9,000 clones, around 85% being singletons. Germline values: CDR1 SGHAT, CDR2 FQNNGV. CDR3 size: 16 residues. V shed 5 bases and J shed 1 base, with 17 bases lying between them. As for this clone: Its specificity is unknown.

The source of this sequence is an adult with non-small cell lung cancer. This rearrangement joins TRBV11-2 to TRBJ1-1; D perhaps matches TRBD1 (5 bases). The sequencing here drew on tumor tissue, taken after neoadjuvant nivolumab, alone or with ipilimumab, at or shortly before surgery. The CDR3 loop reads CASSLFGALQNTEAFF. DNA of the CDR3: TGTGCCAGCAGCCTCTTTGGGGCGCTGCAGAACACTGAAGCTTTCTTT.